A single sample gave rise to the 5 T cell receptor beta chains below, sequenced in a study of shared clonotypes between healthy human individuals (dated by TCRdb to the early 2020s). Receptors were amplified or captured by the immunoSEQ multiplex PCR assay. The table was pulled from immuneACCESS by TCRdb, which kept in-frame rearrangements only. Such tables lose some clones; where checked, under half of the loss comes from unresolved V genes, and the rest has no known cause. The sample data list roughly 550,000 clones, and around 95% of these were observed just once. The ten largest clones add up to about 0.11% of the sample. CD8 naive samples were CD45RO-negative cells positively selected for CCR7, giving a CD45RA+CCR7+ population that excluded TemRA cells. Sample: naive CD8+ T cells sorted from blood. Reading the label with the study, this specimen's cell subset or site is: CD45RA+CCR7+. The receptors shown here come from a woman aged 30 to 39 in good health.

The chain joins TRBV7-8 to TRBJ1-4; a possible D gene is TRBD1 (6 bases). CDR1 is SGHVS, CDR2 FQNEAQ, per germline. The V and J ends lost 5 bases and 5 bases respectively, with 18 bases between them. The CDR3 is 16 amino acids. In nucleotides, the CDR3 is TGTGCCAGCAGCCGAGCCCTCAGGGGCTTCAATGAAAAACTGTTTTTT. Translating it yields CASSRALRGFNEKLFF.

V and J are TRBV11-3 and TRBJ2-1; weak D call: TRBD2 (6 bases). CDR1 is SGHNT, CDR2 YENEEA, per germline. The CDR3 has 16 amino acids. V was pared by 5 bases and J by 0 bases, with 14 bases between. CDR3 sequence: CASSPPGSFSYNEQFF. The CDR3 bases are TGTGCCAGCAGCCCCCCCGGGAGCTTCTCCTACAATGAGCAGTTCTTC.

The chain carries TRBV4-1 and TRBJ2-7; 9 bases align to TRBD2. CDR3 size: 17 residues. Unmatched junction bases numbered 9, after V lost 1 base and J lost 2 bases. Germline V lookup: CDR1 MGHRA, CDR2 YSYEKL. The DNA for the CDR3 is TGCGCCAGCAGCCAAGGGCATACTAGCGGGTTAACCTACGAGCAGTACTTC. Protein: CASSQGHTSGLTYEQYF.

This chain uses TRBV18 with TRBJ1-4, with D possibly TRBD1 on 5 matching bases. This CDR3 region has 16 residues. V dropped 2 bases and J dropped 0 bases, with 10 bases sitting between them. In germline, CDR1 is KGHSH, CDR2 LQKENI. The CDR3 nucleotides are TGTGCCAGCTCACCAGACAGCATTACAACTAATGAAAAACTGTTTTTT. This sequence encodes CASSPDSITTNEKLFF.

The chain recombines TRBV11-3 with TRBJ2-2; unclear D gene. The germline V gene encodes CDR1 SGHNT and CDR2 YENEEA. V gave up 5 bases and J gave up 7 bases, with 14 bases separating them. There are 14 residues in the CDR3. CDR3 residues: CASSHIGPGGELFF. The CDR3 coding sequence is TGTGCCAGCAGCCACATCGGACCGGGCGGGGAGCTGTTTTTT.